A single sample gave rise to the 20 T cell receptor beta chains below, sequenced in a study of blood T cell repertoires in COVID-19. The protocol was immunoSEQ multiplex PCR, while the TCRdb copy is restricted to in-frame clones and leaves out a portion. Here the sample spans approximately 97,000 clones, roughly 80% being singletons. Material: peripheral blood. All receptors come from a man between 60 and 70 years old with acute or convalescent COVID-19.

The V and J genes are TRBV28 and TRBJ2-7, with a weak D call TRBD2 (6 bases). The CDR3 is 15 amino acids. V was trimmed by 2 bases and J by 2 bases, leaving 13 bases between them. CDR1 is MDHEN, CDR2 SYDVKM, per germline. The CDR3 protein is CASSLLLGGTYEQYF. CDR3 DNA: TGTGCCAGCAGTTTACTTTTGGGCGGGACCTACGAGCAGTACTTC.

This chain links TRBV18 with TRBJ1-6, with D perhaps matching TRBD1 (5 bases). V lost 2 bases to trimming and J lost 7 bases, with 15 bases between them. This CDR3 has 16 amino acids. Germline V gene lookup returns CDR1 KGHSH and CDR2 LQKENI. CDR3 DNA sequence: TGTGCCAGCTCACCAAGCATCCAGGGAGGAAATTCACCCCTCCACTTT. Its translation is CASSPSIQGGNSPLHF.

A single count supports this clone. Written as DNA, the CDR3 is TGTGCCAGCAGCTCCCTATGGGGGGGACTAGAGACCCAGTACTTC. The encoded protein is CASSSLWGGLETQYF. This chain links TRBV14 with TRBJ2-5; 7 bases agree with TRBD2. The junction had 10 bases not matched to a gene; V was cut back by 5 bases and J by 4 bases. The CDR3 is 15 residues long. Germline CDR1 SGHDN, CDR2 FVKESK.

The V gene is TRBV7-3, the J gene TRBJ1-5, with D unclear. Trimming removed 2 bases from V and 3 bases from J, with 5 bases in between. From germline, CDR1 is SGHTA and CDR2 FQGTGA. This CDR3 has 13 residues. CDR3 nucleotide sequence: TGTGCCAGCAGCTTAGAGCCCAATCAGCCCCAGCATTTT. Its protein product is CASSLEPNQPQHF.

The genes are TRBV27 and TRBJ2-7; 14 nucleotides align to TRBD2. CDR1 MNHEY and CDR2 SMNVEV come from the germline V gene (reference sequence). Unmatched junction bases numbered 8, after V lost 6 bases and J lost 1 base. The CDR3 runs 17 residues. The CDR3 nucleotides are TGTGCCAGCAGATCCGGGACTAGCGGGAGAGGGTCCTACGAGCAGTACTTC. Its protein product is CASRSGTSGRGSYEQYF.

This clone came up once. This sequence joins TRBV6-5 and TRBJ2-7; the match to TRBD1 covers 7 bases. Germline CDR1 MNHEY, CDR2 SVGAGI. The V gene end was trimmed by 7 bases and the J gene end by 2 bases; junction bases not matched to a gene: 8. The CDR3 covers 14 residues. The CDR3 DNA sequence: TGTGCCAGCACCCTGACAGGGCCAGCCTACGAGCAGTACTTC. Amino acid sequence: CASTLTGPAYEQYF.

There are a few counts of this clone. The CDR3 DNA reads TGTGCCAGCAAGTCTGACAGGGAAGTTGGCCGTTGTGGGTACGAGCAGTACTTC. Its protein is CASKSDREVGRCGYEQYF. V is TRBV21-1 and J is TRBJ2-7; TRBD1, the table's D call, lacks a check against the DNA. TRBV21-1 is recorded as a pseudogene. The CDR3 is 18 amino acids.

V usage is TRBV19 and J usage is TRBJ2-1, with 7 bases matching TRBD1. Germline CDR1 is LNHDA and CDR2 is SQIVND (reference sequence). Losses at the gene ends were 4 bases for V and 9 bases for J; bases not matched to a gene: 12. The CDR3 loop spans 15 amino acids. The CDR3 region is CASSTHWTGLVEQFF. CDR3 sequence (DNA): TGTGCCAGTAGTACCCACTGGACAGGTCTCGTTGAGCAGTTCTTC.

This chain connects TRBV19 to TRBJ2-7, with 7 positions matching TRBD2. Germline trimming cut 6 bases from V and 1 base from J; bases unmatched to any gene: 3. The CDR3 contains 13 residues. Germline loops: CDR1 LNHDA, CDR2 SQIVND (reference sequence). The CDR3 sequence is CASRGSGSYEQYF. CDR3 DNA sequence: TGTGCCAGTAGGGGTAGCGGGTCCTACGAGCAGTACTTC.

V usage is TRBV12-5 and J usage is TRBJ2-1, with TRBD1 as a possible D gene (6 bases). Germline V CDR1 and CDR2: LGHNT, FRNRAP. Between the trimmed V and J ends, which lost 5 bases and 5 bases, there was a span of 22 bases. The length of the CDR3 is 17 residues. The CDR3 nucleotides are TGTGCTAGTGGTACTACCCAGGGGACCACCGCCGACAATGAGCAGTTCTTC. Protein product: CASGTTQGTTADNEQFF.

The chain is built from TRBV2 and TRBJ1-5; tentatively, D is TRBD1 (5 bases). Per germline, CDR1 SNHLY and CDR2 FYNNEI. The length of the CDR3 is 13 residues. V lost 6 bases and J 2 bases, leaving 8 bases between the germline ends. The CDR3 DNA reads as TGTGCCAGCAGATCACAGGGCAATCAGCCCCAGCATTTT. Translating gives CASRSQGNQPQHF.

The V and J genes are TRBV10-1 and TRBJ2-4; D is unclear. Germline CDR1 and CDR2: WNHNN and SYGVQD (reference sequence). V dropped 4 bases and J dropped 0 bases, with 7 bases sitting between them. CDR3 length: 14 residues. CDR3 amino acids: CASSGDIAKNIQYF. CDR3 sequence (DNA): TGCGCCAGCAGTGGAGACATAGCCAAAAACATTCAGTACTTC.

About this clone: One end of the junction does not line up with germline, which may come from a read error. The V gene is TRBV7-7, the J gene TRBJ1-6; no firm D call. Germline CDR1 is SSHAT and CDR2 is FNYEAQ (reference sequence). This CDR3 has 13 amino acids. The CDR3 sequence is CASSLERGSPLHF. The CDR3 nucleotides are TGTGCTAGCAGCTTGGAGCGGGGTTCACCCCTCCACTTT.

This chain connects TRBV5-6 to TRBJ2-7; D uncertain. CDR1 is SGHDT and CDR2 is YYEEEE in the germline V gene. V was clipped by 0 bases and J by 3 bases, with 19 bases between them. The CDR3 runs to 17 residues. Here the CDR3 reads CASSLVSELDLSYEQYF. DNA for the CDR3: TGTGCCAGCAGCTTGGTATCGGAGTTAGATCTCAGCTACGAGCAGTACTTC.

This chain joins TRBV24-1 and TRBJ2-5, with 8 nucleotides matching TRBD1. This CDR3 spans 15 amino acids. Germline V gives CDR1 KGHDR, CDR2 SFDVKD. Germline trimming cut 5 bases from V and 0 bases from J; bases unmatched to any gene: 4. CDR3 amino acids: CATSGGTGHQETQYF. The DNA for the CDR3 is TGTGCCACCAGTGGAGGGACAGGCCACCAAGAGACCCAGTACTTC.

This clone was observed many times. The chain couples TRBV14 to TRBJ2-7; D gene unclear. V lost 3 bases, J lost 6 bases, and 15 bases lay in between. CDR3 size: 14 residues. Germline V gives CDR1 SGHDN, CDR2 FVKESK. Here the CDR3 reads CASSQGAGSFEQYF. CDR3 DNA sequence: TGTGCCAGCAGCCAGGGCGCAGGTTCTTTCGAGCAGTACTTC.

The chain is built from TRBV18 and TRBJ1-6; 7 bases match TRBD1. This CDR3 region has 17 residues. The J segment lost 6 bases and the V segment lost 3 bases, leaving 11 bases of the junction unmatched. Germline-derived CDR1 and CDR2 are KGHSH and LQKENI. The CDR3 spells CASSPSTGRGINSPLHF. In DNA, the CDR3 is TGTGCCAGCTCACCTTCGACAGGGCGAGGTATTAATTCACCCCTCCACTTT.

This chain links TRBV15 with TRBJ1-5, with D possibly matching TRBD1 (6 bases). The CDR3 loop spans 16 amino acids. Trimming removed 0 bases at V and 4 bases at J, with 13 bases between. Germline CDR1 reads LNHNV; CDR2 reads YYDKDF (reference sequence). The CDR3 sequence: CATSRDRGAGNQPQHF. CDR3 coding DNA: TGTGCCACCAGCAGAGATCGGGGGGCAGGGAATCAGCCCCAGCATTTT.

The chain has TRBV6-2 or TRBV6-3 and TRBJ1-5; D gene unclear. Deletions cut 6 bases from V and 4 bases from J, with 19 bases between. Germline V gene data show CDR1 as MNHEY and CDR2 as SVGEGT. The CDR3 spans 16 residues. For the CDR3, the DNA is TGTGCCAGCAGCAATAGGGAGACTGGAGATAATCAGCCCCAGCATTTT. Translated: CASSNRETGDNQPQHF.

In DNA form, the CDR3 reads TGTGCCAGCAGCCACAGGACGGGGGATTCCTACGAGCAGTACTTC. Protein product: CASSHRTGDSYEQYF. V gene TRBV7-2 combines with J gene TRBJ2-7; D may be TRBD2 (6 bases). The germline V gene encodes CDR1 SGHTA and CDR2 FQGNSA. Trimming removed 5 bases from V and 1 base from J, with 15 bases in between. The CDR3 consists of 15 residues.